Sequencing of this T cell receptor beta chain was carried out in a study of cytomegalovirus exposure and HLA in healthy donors. Losses at the gene ends were 7 bases for V and 0 bases for J; bases not matched to a gene: 8. Germline CDR1 and CDR2: SGHTA and FQGNSA. This CDR3 comprises 17 residues. The table came from immunoSEQ multiplex PCR; TCRdb's copy has only in-frame clones and leaves some out. The table records roughly 330,000 clones, roughly nine tenths of them present only once. The TCR was taken from a woman in her twenties or thirties in good health and CMV-seropositive. Sequencing was performed on PBMCs. This chain joins TRBV7-2 and TRBJ2-3; 12 bases fit TRBD2. The CDR3 DNA follows: TGTGCCAGCATTCCAGGTGGACTAGCGGGAAGCACAGATACGCAGTATTTT. Its protein product is CASIPGGLAGSTDTQYF.